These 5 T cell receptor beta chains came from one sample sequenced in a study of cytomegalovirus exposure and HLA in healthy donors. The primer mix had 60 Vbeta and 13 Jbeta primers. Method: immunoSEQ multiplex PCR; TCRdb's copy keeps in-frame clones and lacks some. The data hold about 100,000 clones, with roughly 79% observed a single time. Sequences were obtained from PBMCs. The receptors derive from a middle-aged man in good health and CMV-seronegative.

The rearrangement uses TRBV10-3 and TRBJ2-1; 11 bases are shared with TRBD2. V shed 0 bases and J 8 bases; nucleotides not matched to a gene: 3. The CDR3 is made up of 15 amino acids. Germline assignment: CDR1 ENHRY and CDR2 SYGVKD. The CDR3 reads CAISESGSGRDEQFF. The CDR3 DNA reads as TGTGCCATCAGTGAGTCGGGTAGCGGGAGGGATGAGCAGTTCTTC.

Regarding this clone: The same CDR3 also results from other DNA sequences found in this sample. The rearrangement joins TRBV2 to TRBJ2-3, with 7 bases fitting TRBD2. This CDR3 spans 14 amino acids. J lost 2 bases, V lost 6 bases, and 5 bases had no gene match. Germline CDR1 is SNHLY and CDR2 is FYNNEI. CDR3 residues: CASSKSGATDTQYF. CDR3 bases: TGTGCCAGCAGCAAGAGCGGGGCCACAGATACGCAGTATTTT. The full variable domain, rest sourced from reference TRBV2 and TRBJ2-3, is EPEVTQTPSHQVTQMGQEVILRCVPISNHLYFYWYRQILGQKVEFLVSFYNNEISEKSEIFDDQFSVERPDGSNFTLKIRSTKLEDSAMYFCASSKSGATDTQYFGPGTRLTVL.

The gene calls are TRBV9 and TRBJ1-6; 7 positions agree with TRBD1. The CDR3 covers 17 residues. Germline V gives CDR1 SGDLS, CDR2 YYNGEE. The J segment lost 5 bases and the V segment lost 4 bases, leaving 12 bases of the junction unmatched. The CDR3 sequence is CASSPTKGTVHNSPLHF. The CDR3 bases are TGTGCCAGCAGCCCGACTAAGGGGACAGTACATAATTCACCCCTCCACTTT.

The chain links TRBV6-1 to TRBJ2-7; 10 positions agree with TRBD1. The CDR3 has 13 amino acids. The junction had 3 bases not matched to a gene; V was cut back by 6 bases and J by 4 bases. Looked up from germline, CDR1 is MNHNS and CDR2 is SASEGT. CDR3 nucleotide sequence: TGTGCCAGCAGGAGGACAGGGGGTTACGAGCAGTACTTC. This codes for CASRRTGGYEQYF.

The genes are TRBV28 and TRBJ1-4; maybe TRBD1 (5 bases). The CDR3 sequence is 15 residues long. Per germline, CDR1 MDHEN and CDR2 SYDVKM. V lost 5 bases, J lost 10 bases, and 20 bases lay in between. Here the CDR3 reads CASSQAGAGFGKLFF. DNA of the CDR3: TGTGCCAGCAGTCAAGCGGGAGCAGGGTTTGGAAAACTGTTTTTT.